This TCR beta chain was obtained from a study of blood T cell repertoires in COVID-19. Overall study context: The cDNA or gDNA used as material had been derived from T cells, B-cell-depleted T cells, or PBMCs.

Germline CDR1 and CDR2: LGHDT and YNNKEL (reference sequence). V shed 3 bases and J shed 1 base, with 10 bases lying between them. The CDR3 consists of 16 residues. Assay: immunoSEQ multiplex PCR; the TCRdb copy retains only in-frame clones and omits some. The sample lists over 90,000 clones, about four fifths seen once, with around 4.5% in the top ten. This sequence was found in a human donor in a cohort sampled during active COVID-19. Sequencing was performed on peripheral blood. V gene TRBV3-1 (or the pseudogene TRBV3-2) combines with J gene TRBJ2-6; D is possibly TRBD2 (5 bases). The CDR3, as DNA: TGTGCCAGCAGCCAGTTTGCGGGTTCTGGGGCCAACGTCCTGACTTTC. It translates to CASSQFAGSGANVLTF.